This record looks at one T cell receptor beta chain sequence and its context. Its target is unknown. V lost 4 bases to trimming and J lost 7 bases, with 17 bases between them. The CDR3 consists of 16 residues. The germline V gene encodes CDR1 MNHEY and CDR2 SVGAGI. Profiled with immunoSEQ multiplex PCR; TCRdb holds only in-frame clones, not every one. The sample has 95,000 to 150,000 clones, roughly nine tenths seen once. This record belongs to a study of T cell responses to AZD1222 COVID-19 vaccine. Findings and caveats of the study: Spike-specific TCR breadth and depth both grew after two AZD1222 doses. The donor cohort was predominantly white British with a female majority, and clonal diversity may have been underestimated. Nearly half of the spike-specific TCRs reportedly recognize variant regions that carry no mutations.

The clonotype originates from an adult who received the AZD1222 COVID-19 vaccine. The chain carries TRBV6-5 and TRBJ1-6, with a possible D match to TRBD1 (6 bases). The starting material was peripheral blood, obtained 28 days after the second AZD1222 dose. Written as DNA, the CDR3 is TGTGCCAGCAGTTTTGGACAGTTTGCCAGAAATTCACCCCTCCACTTT. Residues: CASSFGQFARNSPLHF.